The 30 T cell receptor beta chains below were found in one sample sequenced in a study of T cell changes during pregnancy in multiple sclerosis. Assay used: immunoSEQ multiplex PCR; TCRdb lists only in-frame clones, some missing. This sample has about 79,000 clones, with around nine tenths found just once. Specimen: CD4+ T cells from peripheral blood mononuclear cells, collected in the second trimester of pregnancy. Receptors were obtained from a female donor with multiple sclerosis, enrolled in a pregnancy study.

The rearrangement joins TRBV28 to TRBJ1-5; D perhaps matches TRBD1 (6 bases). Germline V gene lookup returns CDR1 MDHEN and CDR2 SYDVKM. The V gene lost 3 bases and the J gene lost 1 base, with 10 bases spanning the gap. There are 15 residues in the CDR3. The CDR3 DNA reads TGTGCCAGCAGTTTGGGGGCTTCAAGCAATCAGCCCCAGCATTTT. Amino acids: CASSLGASSNQPQHF.

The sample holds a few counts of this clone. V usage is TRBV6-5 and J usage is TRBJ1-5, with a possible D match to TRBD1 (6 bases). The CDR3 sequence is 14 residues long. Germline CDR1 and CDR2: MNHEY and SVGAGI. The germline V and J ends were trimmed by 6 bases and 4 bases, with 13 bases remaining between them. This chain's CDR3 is CASSLDSGNQPQHF. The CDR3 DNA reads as TGTGCCAGCAGCCTGGACAGTGGTAATCAGCCCCAGCATTTT.

CDR3 nucleotide sequence: TGTGCCAGCAGTACTAGACCCTACGAGCAGTACTTC. It is translated as CASSTRPYEQYF. V is TRBV2 and J is TRBJ2-7; perhaps TRBD2 as D (5 bases). The CDR3 totals 12 residues. Trimming shortened V by 5 bases and J by 2 bases, and 7 bases separated the two germline ends. Looked up from germline, CDR1 is SNHLY and CDR2 is FYNNEI.

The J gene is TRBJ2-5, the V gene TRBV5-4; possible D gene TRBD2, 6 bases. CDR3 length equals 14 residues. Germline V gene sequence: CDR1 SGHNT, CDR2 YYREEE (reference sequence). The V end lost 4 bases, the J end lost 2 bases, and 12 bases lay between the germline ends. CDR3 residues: CASSPWGLQETQYF. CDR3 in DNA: TGTGCCAGCAGCCCTTGGGGACTTCAAGAGACCCAGTACTTC. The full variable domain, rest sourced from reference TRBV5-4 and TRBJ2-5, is ETGVTQSPTHLIKTRGQQVTLRCSSQSGHNTVSWYQQALGQGPQFIFQYYREEENGRGNFPPRFSGLQFPNYSSELNVNALELDDSALYLCASSPWGLQETQYFGPGTRLLVL.

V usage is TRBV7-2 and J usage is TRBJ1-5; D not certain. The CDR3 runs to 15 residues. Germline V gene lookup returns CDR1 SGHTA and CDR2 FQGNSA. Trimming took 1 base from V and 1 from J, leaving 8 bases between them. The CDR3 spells CASSLDQLSNQPQHF. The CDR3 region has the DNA TGTGCCAGCAGCTTAGACCAACTGAGCAATCAGCCCCAGCATTTT.

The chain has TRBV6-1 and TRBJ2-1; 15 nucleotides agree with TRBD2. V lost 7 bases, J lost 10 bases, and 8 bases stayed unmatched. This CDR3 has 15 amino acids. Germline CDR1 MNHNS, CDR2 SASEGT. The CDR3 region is CASKGTSGGYLEQFF. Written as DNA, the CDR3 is TGTGCCAGCAAAGGGACTAGCGGGGGGTACCTGGAGCAGTTCTTC.

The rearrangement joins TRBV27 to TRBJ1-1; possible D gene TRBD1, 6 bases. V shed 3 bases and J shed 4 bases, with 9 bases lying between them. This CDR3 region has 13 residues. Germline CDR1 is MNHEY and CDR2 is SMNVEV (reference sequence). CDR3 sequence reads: CASSFFRGTEAFF. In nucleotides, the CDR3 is TGTGCCAGCAGTTTCTTCAGGGGCACTGAAGCTTTCTTT.

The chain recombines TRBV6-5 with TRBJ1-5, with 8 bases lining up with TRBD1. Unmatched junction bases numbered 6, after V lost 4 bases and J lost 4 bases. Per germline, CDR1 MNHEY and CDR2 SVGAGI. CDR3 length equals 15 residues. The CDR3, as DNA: TGTGCCAGCAGTTCTGGACAGGGAGATAATCAGCCCCAGCATTTT. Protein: CASSSGQGDNQPQHF.

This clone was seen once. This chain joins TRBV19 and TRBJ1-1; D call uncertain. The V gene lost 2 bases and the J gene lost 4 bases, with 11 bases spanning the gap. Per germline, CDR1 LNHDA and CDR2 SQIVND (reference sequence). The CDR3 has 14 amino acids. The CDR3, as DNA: TGTGCCAGTAGTATAAATCAGGCAGGCACTGAAGCTTTCTTT. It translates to CASSINQAGTEAFF.

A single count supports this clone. The CDR3 bases are TGTGCCAGCAGTTTATGGGGACAGGGGGGAAGAGATACGCAGTATTTT. Amino acid sequence: CASSLWGQGGRDTQYF. This chain joins TRBV28 and TRBJ2-3, with 11 bases lining up with TRBD1. J gave up 5 bases and V 0 bases, and 4 bases lay outside the gene matches. From germline, CDR1 is MDHEN and CDR2 SYDVKM. The CDR3 consists of 16 residues.

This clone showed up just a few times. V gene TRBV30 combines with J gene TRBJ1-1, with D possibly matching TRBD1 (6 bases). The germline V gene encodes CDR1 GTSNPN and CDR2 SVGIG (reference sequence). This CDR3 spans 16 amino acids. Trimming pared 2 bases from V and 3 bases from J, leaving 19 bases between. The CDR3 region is CAWSRGYGRSDTEAFF. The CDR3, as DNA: TGTGCCTGGAGTAGGGGGTATGGGCGTTCGGACACTGAAGCTTTCTTT.

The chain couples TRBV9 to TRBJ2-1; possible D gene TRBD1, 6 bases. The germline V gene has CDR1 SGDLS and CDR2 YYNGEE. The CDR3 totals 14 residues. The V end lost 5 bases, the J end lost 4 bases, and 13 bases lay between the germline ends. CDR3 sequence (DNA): TGTGCCAGCAGTGGACAGATTGGTTACAATGAGCAGTTCTTC. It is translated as CASSGQIGYNEQFF.

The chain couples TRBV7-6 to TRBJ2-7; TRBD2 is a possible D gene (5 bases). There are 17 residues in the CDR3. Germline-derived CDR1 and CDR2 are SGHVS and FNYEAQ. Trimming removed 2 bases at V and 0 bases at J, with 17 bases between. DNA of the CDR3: TGTGCCAGCAGCTTAAAACCCTGGGGAGCAACCTCCTACGAGCAGTACTTC. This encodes CASSLKPWGATSYEQYF.

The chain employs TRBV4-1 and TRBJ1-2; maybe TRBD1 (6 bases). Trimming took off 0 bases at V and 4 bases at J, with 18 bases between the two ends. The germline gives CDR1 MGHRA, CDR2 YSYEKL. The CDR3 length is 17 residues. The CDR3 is CASSQESSGGAVYGYTF. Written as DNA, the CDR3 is TGCGCCAGCAGCCAAGAGTCGAGTGGGGGCGCGGTCTATGGCTACACCTTC.

CDR3 sequence: CASGQGADSPLHF. The DNA of the CDR3 is TGTGCCAGCGGACAGGGGGCGGATTCACCCCTCCACTTT. The rearrangement links TRBV19 to TRBJ1-6; 11 bases map to TRBD1. Germline loops: CDR1 LNHDA, CDR2 SQIVND (reference sequence). This CDR3 has 13 residues. Trimming at V came to 9 bases and at J to 8 bases, leaving 3 bases not matched to a gene.

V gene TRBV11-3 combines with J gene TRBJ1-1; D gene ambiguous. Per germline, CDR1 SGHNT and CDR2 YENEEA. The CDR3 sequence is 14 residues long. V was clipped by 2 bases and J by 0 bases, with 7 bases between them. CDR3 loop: CASSLYSVNTEAFF. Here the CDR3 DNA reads TGTGCCAGCAGCTTATATAGTGTGAACACTGAAGCTTTCTTT.

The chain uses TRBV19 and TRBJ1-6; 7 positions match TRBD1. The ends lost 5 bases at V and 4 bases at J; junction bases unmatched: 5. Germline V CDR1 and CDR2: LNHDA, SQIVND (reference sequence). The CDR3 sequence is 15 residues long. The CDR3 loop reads CASSLRQGYNSPLHF. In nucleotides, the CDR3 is TGTGCCAGTAGTCTCAGACAGGGATATAATTCACCCCTCCACTTT.

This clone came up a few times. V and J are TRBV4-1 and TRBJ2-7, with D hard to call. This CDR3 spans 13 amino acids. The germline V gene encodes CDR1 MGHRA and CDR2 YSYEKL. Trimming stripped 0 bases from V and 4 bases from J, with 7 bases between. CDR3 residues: CASSQETGYEQYF. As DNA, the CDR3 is TGCGCCAGCAGCCAAGAAACCGGGTACGAGCAGTACTTC.

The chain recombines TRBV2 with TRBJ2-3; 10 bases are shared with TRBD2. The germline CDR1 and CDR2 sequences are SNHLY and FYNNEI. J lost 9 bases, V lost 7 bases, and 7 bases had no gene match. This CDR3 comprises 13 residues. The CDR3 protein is CASTLLLAGTQYF. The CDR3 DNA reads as TGTGCCAGCACCTTATTACTAGCGGGAACGCAGTATTTT.

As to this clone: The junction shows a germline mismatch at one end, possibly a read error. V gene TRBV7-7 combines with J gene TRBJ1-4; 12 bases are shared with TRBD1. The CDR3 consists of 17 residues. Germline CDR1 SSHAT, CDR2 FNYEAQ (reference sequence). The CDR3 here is CASSLDLGTGGGEKLFF. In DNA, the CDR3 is TGTGCTAGCAGCTTAGACCTAGGGACAGGGGGCGGTGAAAAACTGTTTTTT.

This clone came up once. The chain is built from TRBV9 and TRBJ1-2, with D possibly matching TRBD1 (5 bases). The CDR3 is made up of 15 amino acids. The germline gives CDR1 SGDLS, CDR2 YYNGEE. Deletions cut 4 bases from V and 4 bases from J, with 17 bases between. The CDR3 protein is CASSPRAQGAYGYTF. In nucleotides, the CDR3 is TGTGCCAGCAGCCCCAGGGCCCAGGGCGCCTATGGCTACACCTTC.

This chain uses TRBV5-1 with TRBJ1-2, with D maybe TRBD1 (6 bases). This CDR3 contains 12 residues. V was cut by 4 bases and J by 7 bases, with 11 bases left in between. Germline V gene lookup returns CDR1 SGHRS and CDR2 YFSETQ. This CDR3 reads CASSLQGSGYTF. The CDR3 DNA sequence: TGCGCCAGCAGCCTACAGGGTTCTGGCTACACCTTC.

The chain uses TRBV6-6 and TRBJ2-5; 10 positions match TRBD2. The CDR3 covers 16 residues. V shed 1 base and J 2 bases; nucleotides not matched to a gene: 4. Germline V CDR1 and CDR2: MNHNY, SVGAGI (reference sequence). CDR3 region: CASSYLAGGGQETQYF. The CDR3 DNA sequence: TGTGCCAGCAGTTACTTAGCGGGGGGCGGACAAGAGACCCAGTACTTC.

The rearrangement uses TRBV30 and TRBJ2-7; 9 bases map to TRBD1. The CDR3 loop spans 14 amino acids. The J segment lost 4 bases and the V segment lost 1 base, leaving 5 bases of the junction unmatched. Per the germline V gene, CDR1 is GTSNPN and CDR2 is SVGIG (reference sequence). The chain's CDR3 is CAWSAGQGSYEQYF. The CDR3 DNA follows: TGTGCCTGGAGTGCGGGACAGGGAAGTTACGAGCAGTACTTC. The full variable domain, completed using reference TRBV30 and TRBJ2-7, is SQTIHQWPATLVQPVGSPLSLECTVEGTSNPNLYWYRQAAGRGLQLLFYSVGIGQISSEVPQNLSASRPQDRQFILSSKKLLLSDSGFYLCAWSAGQGSYEQYFGPGTRLTVT.

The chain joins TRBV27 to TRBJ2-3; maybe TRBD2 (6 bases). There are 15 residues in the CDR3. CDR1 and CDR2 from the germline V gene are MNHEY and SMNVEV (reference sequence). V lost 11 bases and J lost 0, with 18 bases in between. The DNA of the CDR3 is TGTGCCGTCCGCGGGAACCGGTGGAGCACAGATACGCAGTATTTT. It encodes CAVRGNRWSTDTQYF.

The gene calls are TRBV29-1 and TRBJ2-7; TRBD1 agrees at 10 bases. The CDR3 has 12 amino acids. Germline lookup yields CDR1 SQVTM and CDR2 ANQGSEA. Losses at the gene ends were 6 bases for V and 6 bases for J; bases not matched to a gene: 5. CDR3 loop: CSVWTGGTEQYF. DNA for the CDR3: TGCAGCGTATGGACAGGGGGGACCGAGCAGTACTTC.

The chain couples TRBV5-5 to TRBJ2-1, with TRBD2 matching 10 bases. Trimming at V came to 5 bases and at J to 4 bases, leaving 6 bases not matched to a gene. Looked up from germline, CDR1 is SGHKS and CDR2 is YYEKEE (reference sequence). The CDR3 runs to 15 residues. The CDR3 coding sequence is TGTGCCAGCAGTTTAGTAGCGGGGGGTTACAATGAGCAGTTCTTC. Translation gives CASSLVAGGYNEQFF.

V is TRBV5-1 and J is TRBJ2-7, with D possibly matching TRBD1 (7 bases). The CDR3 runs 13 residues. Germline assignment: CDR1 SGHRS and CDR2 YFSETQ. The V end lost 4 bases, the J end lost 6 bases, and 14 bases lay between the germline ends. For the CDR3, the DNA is TGCGCCAGCAGCCCGGACAGGAGGGGCGAGCAGTACTTC. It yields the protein CASSPDRRGEQYF.

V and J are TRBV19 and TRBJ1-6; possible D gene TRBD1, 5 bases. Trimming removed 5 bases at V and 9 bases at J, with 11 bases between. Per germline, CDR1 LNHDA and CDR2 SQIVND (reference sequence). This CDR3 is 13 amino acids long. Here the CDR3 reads CASSVRQPSPLHF. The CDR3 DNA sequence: TGTGCCAGTAGTGTACGACAGCCTTCACCCCTCCACTTT.

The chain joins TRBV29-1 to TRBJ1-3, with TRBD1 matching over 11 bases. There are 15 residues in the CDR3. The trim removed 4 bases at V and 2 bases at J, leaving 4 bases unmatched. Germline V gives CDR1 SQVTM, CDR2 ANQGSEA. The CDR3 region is CSVAMGQGAGNTIYF. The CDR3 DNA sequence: TGCAGCGTTGCTATGGGACAGGGGGCTGGAAACACCATATATTTT.